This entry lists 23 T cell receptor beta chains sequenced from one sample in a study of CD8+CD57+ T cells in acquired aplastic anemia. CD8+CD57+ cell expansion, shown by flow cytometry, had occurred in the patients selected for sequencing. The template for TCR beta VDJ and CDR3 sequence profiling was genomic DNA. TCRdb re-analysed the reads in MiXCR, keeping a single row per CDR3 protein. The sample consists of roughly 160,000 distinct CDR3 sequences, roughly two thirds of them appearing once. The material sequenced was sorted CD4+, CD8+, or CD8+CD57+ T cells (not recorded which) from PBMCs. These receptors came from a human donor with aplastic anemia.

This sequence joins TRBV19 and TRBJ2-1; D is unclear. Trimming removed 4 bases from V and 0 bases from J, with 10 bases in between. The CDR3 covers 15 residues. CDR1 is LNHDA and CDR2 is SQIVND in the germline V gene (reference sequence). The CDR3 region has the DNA TGTGCCAGTAGTAGCGGAAGAAGCTCCTACAATGAGCAGTTCTTC. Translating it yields CASSSGRSSYNEQFF.

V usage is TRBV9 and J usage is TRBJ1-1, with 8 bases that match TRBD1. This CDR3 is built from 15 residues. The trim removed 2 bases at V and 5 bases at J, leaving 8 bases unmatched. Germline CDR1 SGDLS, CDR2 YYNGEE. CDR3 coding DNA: TGTGCCAGCAGCGTTGAGACAGGGGTCGGAACTGAAGCTTTCTTT. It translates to CASSVETGVGTEAFF.

CDR3 DNA: TGCAGTGCTAGAGATCCCAGGGCCACCGCCGGGGAGCTGTTTTTT. This gives the protein CSARDPRATAGELFF. This chain connects TRBV20-1 to TRBJ2-2; TRBD1 is a possible D gene (5 bases). V was clipped by 0 bases and J by 6 bases, with 14 bases between them. This CDR3 contains 15 residues. Germline lookup yields CDR1 DFQATT and CDR2 SNEGSKA (reference sequence).

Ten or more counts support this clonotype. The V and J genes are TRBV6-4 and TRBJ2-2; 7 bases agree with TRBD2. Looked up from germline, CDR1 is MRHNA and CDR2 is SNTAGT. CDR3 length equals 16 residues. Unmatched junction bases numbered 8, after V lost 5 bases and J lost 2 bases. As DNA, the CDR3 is TGTGCCAGCAGTCCCGGGACTACTAGCAACACCGGGGAGCTGTTTTTT. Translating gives CASSPGTTSNTGELFF.

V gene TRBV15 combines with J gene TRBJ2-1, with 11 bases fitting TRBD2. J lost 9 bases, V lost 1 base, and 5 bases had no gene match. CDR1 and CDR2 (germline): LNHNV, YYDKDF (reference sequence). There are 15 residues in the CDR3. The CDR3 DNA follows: TGTGCCACCAGCAGAGTTAGCGGGGGGGCGTTTGAGCAGTTCTTC. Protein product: CATSRVSGGAFEQFF.

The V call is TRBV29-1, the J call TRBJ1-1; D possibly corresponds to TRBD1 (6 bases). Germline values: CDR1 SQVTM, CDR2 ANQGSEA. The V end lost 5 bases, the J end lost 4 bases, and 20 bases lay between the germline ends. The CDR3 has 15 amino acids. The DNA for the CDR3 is TGCAGCGTTCCTGCTCAGCTGGGGGCTGTCACTGAAGCTTTCTTT. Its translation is CSVPAQLGAVTEAFF.

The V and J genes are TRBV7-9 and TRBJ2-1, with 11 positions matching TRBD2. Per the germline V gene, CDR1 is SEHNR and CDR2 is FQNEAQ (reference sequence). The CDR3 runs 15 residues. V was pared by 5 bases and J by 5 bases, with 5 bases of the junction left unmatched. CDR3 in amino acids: CASSALAGANNEQFF. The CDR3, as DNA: TGTGCCAGCAGCGCACTAGCGGGAGCGAACAATGAGCAGTTCTTC.

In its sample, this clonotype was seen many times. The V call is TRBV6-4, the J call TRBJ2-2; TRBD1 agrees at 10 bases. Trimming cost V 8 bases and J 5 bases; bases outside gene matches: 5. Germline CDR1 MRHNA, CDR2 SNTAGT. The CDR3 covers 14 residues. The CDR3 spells CASGQGVETGELFF. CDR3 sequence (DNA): TGTGCCAGCGGACAGGGGGTCGAAACCGGGGAGCTGTTTTTT.

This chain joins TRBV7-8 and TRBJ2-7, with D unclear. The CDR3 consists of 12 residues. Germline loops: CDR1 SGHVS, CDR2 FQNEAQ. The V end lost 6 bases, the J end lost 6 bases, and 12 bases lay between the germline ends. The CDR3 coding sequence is TGTGCCAGCAGTTACTCTAAGTCCGAGCAGTACTTC. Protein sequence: CASSYSKSEQYF.

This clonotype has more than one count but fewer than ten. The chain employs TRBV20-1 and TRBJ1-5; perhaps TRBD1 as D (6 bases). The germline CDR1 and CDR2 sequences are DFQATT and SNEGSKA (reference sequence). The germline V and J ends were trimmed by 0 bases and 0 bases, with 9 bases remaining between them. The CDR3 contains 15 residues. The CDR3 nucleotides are TGCAGTGCTAGAGAGGGAGGGGGTAGCAATCAGCCCCAGCATTTT. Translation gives CSAREGGGSNQPQHF.

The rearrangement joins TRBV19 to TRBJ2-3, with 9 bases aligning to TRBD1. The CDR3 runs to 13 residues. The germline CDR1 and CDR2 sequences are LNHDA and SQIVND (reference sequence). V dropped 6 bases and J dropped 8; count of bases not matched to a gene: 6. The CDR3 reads CASRQGASGTQYF. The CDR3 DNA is TGTGCCAGTAGACAGGGGGCATCGGGTACGCAGTATTTT.

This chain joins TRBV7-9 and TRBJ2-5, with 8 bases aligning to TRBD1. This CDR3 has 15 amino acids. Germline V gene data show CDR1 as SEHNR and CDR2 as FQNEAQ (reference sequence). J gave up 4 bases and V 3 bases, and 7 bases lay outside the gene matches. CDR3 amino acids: CASSLADRGLETQYF. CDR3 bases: TGTGCCAGCAGCTTGGCAGACAGGGGCTTAGAGACCCAGTACTTC.

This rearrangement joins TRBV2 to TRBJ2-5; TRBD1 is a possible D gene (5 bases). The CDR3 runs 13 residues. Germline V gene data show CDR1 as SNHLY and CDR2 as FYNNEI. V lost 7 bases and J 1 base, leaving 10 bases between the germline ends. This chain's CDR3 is CASNRGGQETQYF. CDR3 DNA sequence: TGTGCCAGCAATAGGGGTGGCCAAGAGACCCAGTACTTC.

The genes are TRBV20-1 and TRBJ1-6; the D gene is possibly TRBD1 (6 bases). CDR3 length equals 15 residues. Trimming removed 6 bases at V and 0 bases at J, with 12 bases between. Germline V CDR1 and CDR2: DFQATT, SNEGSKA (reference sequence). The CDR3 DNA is TGCAGTGCAACCACAGGGAGCTCCTATAATTCACCCCTCCACTTT. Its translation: CSATTGSSYNSPLHF.

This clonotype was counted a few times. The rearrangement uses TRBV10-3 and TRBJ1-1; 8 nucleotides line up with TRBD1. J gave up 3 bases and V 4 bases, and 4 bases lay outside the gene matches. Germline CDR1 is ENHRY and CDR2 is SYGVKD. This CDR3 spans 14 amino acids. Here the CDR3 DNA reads TGTGCCATCAGTGCCCAGGGGGCAGACACTGAAGCTTTCTTT. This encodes CAISAQGADTEAFF.

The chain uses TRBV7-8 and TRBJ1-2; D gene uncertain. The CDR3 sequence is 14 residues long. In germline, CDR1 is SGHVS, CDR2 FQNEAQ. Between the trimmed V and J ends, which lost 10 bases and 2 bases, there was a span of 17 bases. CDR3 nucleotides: TGTGCCATCAGTGCCCTCGGCGGAAACTATGGCTACACCTTC. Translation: CAISALGGNYGYTF.

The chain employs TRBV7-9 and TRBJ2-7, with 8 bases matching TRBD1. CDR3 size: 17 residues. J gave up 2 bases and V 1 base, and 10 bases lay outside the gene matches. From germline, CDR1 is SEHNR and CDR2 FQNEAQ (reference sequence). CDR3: CASSLVKGQGWPYEQYF. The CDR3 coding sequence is TGTGCCAGCAGCTTAGTCAAAGGACAGGGTTGGCCCTACGAGCAGTACTTC.

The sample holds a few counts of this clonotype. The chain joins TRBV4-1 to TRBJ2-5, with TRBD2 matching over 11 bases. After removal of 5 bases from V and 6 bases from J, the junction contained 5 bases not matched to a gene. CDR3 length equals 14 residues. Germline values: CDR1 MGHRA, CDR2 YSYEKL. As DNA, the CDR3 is TGCGCCAGCAGCGATAGCGGGGGGGTTAAGACCCAGTACTTC. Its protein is CASSDSGGVKTQYF.

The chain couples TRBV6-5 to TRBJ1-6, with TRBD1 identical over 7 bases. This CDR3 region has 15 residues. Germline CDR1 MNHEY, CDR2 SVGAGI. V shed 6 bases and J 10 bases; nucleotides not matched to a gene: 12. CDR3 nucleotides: TGTGCCAGCAGCTTGAAGACAGGGCTCTACTCACCCCTCCACTTT. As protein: CASSLKTGLYSPLHF.

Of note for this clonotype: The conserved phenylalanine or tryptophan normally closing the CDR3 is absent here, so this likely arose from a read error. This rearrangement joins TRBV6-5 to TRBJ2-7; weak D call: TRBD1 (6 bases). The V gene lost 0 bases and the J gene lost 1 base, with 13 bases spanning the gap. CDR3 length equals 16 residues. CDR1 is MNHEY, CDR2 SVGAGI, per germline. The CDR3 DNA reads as TGTGCCAGCAGTTACTCGATGCTGGACAGATCCTACGAGCAGTACCTC. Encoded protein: CASSYSMLDRSYEQYL.

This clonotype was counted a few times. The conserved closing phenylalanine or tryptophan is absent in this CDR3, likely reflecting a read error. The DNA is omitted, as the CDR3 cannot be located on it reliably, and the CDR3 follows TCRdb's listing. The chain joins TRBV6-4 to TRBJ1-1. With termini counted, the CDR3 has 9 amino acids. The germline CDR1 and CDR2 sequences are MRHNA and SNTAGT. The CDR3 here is CASSPREIY.

CDR3 protein: CATSSRQENEAFF. CDR3 DNA sequence: TGTGCCACCAGCTCCCGTCAGGAGAATGAAGCTTTCTTT. This rearrangement joins TRBV15 to TRBJ1-1, with D uncertain. The V end was cut by 5 bases, the J end by 7 bases, with 14 bases between. Germline V gene lookup returns CDR1 LNHNV and CDR2 YYDKDF (reference sequence). CDR3 length: 13 residues.

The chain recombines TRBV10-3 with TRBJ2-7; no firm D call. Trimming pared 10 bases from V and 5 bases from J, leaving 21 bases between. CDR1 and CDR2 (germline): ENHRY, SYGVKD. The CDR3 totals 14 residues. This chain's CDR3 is CATVTGPRGDEQYF. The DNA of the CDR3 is TGTGCCACAGTTACCGGGCCGCGCGGAGACGAGCAGTACTTC.